This T cell receptor (beta chain) was retrieved from a study of early T cells in non-severe SARS-CoV-2 infection. Across the whole study: Alpha and beta chains were unpaired, from unsorted whole-blood bulk RNA.

Unique molecular identifiers were affixed to single, distinct cDNA molecules. TCRdb fed the 5' RACE reads into MiXCR, producing one record per CDR3 protein. The top ten hold around 25% of the sample, which has under 30,000 distinct CDR3 sequences, around 5.1% seen once. Notes on the study in general: Matches to VDJdb favored anti-spike CD8 responses and missed private and CD4 specificities.

This clonotype was seen ten or more times. The antigen is undetermined. The V segment lost 2 bases and the J segment 4 bases; nucleotides outside the gene matches: 3. Germline V CDR1 and CDR2: KGHDR, SFDVKD. The length of the CDR3 is 16 residues. The source material was whole blood. The TCR originated in an adult who was a healthcare worker with PCR-confirmed SARS-CoV-2 infection or an uninfected control (not recorded which). V gene TRBV24-1 combines with J gene TRBJ2-2; 10 bases line up with TRBD2. The CDR3 here is CATSDSSGRITGELFF. CDR3 in DNA: TGTGCCACCAGTGATTCTAGCGGGAGAATCACCGGGGAGCTGTTTTTT.